This T cell receptor beta chain was captured in a study of identical twins. Study observations and caveats: Out-of-frame beta chain sequences displayed weaker excess sharing between twins.

Worth noting for this clonotype: Its specificity is not known.

This CDR3 is built from 15 residues. In germline, CDR1 is KGHSH, CDR2 LQKENI. Deletions cut 3 bases from V and 2 bases from J, with 11 bases between. Via MiXCR, TCRdb re-called the 5' RACE reads, giving one row per CDR3 protein. The data contain about 470,000 distinct CDR3 sequences, around 24% of them singletons. These data were also filed under a second study, of T cells expressing NK-cell markers. As that report states: The study drew TCR beta repertoires from sorted CD3+CD56+NKG2C+, CD3+CD56+NKG2C- and CD3+CD56-NKG2C+ T cells.

The receptor was isolated from a woman aged 18-29 years in good health. The sample comprised CD4+ T cells sorted from blood. The V call is TRBV18, the J call TRBJ2-1; D not certain. The CDR3 region has the DNA TGTGCCAGCTCACCTTCCGCTGTTACCTACAATGAGCAGTTCTTC. This encodes CASSPSAVTYNEQFF.